This section outlines one T cell receptor (beta chain) sequence together with its context. The antigen is undetermined. The data were taken from a study of cytomegalovirus exposure and HLA in healthy donors. Study summary: An analysis done earlier identified 120 million or so unique TCR beta sequences from roughly 190 million T cells.

Study-wide results and limits: In a later analysis, a genetic analysis reported fewer productive-TCR N-insertions in an Asian-associated ancestry cluster than the cohort average. The study labeled about 160 TCR beta chains cytomegalovirus-associated.

The primer mix had 60 Vbeta and 13 Jbeta primers. The assay was immunoSEQ multiplex PCR, and TCRdb's table has in-frame clones only and misses some. The sample includes under 200,000 clones. Sequencing used PBMCs. The TCR sequence derives from a man aged 25-45 years in good health and CMV-seronegative.

CDR3 bases: TGTGCCAGCAGTTCCACAGGGTTGGGTCAGCCCCAGCATTTT. This sequence encodes CASSSTGLGQPQHF. V usage is TRBV6-1 and J usage is TRBJ1-5, with TRBD1 as a possible D gene (6 bases). V dropped 5 bases and J dropped 6 bases, with 14 bases sitting between them. Germline loops: CDR1 MNHNS, CDR2 SASEGT. The CDR3 sequence is 14 residues long.